The 9 T cell receptor beta chains below come from one sample, sequenced in a study of T-cell memory formation after mild COVID-19. TCRdb ran MiXCR on the 5' RACE reads and lists one entry per CDR3 protein. The sample has roughly 500,000 distinct CDR3 sequences, around 21% seen once; the top ten hold approximately 13%. Sample: PBMCs or a T cell subset sorted from them (not recorded which). The receptor source for this set is an adult woman who had mild COVID-19 (a few samples of this study predate the infection). Cell type and time point are not known.

The chain joins TRBV29-1 to TRBJ2-7, with D uncertain. Per germline, CDR1 SQVTM and CDR2 ANQGSEA. Trimming pared 6 bases from V and 1 base from J, leaving 13 bases between. The CDR3 extends over 13 amino acids. CDR3: CSVRVAKSYEQYF. The CDR3 coding sequence is TGCAGCGTCAGAGTGGCAAAGTCCTACGAGCAGTACTTC.

This clonotype was seen a few times. This sequence joins TRBV20-1 and TRBJ2-2; 10 nucleotides agree with TRBD1. From germline, CDR1 is DFQATT and CDR2 SNEGSKA (reference sequence). The CDR3 loop spans 15 amino acids. With 3 bases clipped from V and 6 bases from J, the junction kept 7 bases outside the gene matches. Here the CDR3 DNA reads TGCAGTGCTAGTCTGACAGGGGGCGTCGCCGGGGAGCTGTTTTTT. Its translation: CSASLTGGVAGELFF.

This clonotype occurred a few times. The chain employs TRBV7-9 and TRBJ2-5, with TRBD2 identical over 11 bases. The CDR3 length is 16 residues. Trimming at V came to 5 bases and at J to 5 bases, leaving 10 bases not matched to a gene. Germline V CDR1 and CDR2: SEHNR, FQNEAQ (reference sequence). The CDR3 is CASSHPTSGTQETQYF. The DNA for the CDR3 is TGTGCCAGCAGCCACCCGACTAGCGGGACCCAGGAGACCCAGTACTTC.

This clonotype was seen many times. J is TRBJ2-3 and V is TRBV7-6; D not certain. This CDR3 region has 14 residues. Trimming took 0 bases from V and 1 from J, leaving 5 bases between them. CDR1 SGHVS and CDR2 FNYEAQ come from the germline V gene. The DNA of the CDR3 is TGTGCCAGCAGCTTAGCGGACCGCACAGATACGCAGTATTTT. Translated: CASSLADRTDTQYF.

This clonotype showed up just a few times. The chain uses TRBV7-3 and TRBJ2-3, with 10 bases matching TRBD2. From germline, CDR1 is SGHTA and CDR2 FQGTGA. J gave up 3 bases and V 0 bases, and 9 bases lay outside the gene matches. CDR3 length: 18 amino acids. Here the CDR3 reads CASSLTAGGPRSTDTQYF. The CDR3 DNA follows: TGTGCCAGCAGCTTAACAGCGGGAGGGCCACGGTCGACAGATACGCAGTATTTT.

A few counts support this clonotype. The chain couples TRBV19 to TRBJ2-3; a possible D gene is TRBD1 (5 bases). Trimming removed 4 bases from V and 2 bases from J, with 13 bases in between. Germline CDR1 and CDR2: LNHDA and SQIVND (reference sequence). The CDR3 consists of 15 residues. The CDR3 nucleotides read TGTGCCAGTAGTAGCCACTCAGGGTACACAGATACGCAGTATTTT. It yields the protein CASSSHSGYTDTQYF.

J is TRBJ2-1 and V is TRBV5-1; D not resolved. The CDR3 is made up of 14 amino acids. In germline, CDR1 is SGHRS, CDR2 YFSETQ. Trimming cost V 5 bases and J 6 bases, with 15 bases left between them. The DNA of the CDR3 is TGCGCCAGCAGTCCGTTGGGTGAATCCAATGAGCAGTTCTTC. Amino acids: CASSPLGESNEQFF.

The chain is built from TRBV7-7 and TRBJ2-3, with D unresolved. The CDR3 has 17 amino acids. The germline V gene has CDR1 SSHAT and CDR2 FNYEAQ (reference sequence). Trimming pared 5 bases from V and 0 bases from J, leaving 18 bases between. CDR3 DNA sequence: TGTGCCAGCAGCCCCATCCCCCTAGAAGCCAGCACAGATACGCAGTATTTT. Its protein is CASSPIPLEASTDTQYF.

This clonotype was counted ten times or more. The gene calls are TRBV7-6 and TRBJ2-7; possibly TRBD1 for D (6 bases). The CDR3 runs 14 residues. Germline CDR1 SGHVS, CDR2 FNYEAQ. The V end was cut by 0 bases, the J end by 2 bases, with 8 bases between. The CDR3 DNA follows: TGTGCCAGCAGCTTAGCGGGGGCCCCCTACGAGCAGTACTTC. Translation: CASSLAGAPYEQYF.